This TCR beta chain was identified during a study of identical twins. Overall study results and limits: Without tracking the same donors, conclusions rested on cross-sectional statistical analysis. When twins shared out-of-frame alpha sequences, those sequences had excess low generation probability. The models systematically underestimated how much out-of-frame TCR alpha was shared in monozygotic twins.

The CDR3 extends over 13 amino acids. The V gene's germline CDR1 is DFQATT and CDR2 SNEGSKA (reference sequence). Trimming took 0 bases from V and 4 from J, leaving 8 bases between them. Each donor (without exception) was a healthy Caucasian. On this clonotype: The antigen is unknown.

TCRdb ran MiXCR on the 5' RACE reads and lists one entry per CDR3 protein. Among nearly 900,000 distinct CDR3 sequences listed, more than 9% were seen once. This sample was shared with a second study, whose subject was yellow fever vaccine responses in identical twins.

Sequenced input: PBMCs. The sequence was collected from a woman aged 18-35 years in good health. This rearrangement joins TRBV20-1 to TRBJ2-3, with no clear D. CDR3: CSARDDLADTQYF. The DNA of the CDR3 is TGCAGTGCTAGAGATGACTTGGCAGATACGCAGTATTTT.